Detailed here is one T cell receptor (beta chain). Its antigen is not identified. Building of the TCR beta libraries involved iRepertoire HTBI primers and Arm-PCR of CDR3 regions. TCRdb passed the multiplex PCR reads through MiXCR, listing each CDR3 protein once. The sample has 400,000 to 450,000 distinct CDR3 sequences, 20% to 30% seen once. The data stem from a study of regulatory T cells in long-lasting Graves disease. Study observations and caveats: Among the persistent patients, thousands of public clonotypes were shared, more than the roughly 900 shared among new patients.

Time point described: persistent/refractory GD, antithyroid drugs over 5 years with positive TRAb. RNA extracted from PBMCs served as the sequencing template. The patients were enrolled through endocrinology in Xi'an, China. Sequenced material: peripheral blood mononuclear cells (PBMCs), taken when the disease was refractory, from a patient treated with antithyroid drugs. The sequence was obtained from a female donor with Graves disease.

CDR3 in DNA: TGTGCCAGTAGTAGCGGGCAGAGCTCTGGGGCCAACGTCCTGACTTTC. It codes for CASSSGQSSGANVLTF. The V and J genes are TRBV19 and TRBJ2-6; possible D gene TRBD2, 5 bases. The CDR3 runs 16 residues. The ends were cut back, 4 bases at V and 0 bases at J, with 10 bases in the middle. The germline CDR1 and CDR2 sequences are LNHDA and SQIVND (reference sequence).